These 13 T cell receptor beta chains share one sample of origin, sequenced in a study of OX40 agonist ivuxolimab in advanced cancers. The table came from immunoSEQ multiplex PCR; TCRdb's copy has only in-frame clones and leaves some out. This sample carries 25,000 to 30,000 clones, 80% to 90% of them seen once, and the ten largest clones take over 12%. The sample here was CD4+ or CD8+ T cells sorted from blood, taken in a trial of the OX40 agonist ivuxolimab. The receptors were gathered from an adult with an advanced solid tumor such as melanoma, head and neck, liver or kidney cancer.

The chain recombines TRBV5-6 with TRBJ2-1, with D unclear. V was shortened by 0 bases and J by 5 bases, with 3 bases between the two germline ends. CDR1 and CDR2 from the germline V gene are SGHDT and YYEEEE. This CDR3 has 12 amino acids. CDR3 loop: CASSLADNEQFF. Written as DNA, the CDR3 is TGTGCCAGCAGCTTGGCAGACAATGAGCAGTTCTTC.

J is TRBJ2-2 and V is TRBV7-2; 9 bases map to TRBD1. Germline trimming cut 2 bases from V and 1 base from J; bases unmatched to any gene: 11. The CDR3 sequence is 19 residues long. Germline V lookup: CDR1 SGHTA, CDR2 FQGNSA. CDR3 protein: CASSLRTVGQGMNTGELFF. The CDR3 DNA reads TGTGCCAGCAGCTTACGGACAGTTGGACAGGGGATGAACACCGGGGAGCTGTTTTTT.

This clone was found once. The chain is built from TRBV28 and TRBJ1-5; D remains unclear. V was trimmed by 1 base and J by 3 bases, leaving 19 bases between them. The CDR3 is 18 amino acids. Germline V lookup: CDR1 MDHEN, CDR2 SYDVKM. The DNA for the CDR3 is TGTGCCAGCAGTTTATTAGGCGGGCAGAACCCCTACAATCAGCCCCAGCATTTT. Residues: CASSLLGGQNPYNQPQHF.

The J gene is TRBJ2-7, the V gene TRBV30, with D maybe TRBD1 (6 bases). V shed 2 bases and J shed 7 bases, with 15 bases lying between them. The CDR3 is 13 amino acids. Germline V gene data show CDR1 as GTSNPN and CDR2 as SVGIG (reference sequence). Written as DNA, the CDR3 is TGTGCCTGGAGTAAAGCAGGGGCAGGTGAGCAGTACTTC. Translated, it gives CAWSKAGAGEQYF.

The V gene is TRBV6-5, the J gene TRBJ1-5, with a possible D match to TRBD1 (5 bases). Trimming removed 4 bases from V and 2 bases from J, with 12 bases in between. Germline CDR1 MNHEY, CDR2 SVGAGI. The CDR3 is 15 amino acids. Here the CDR3 DNA reads TGTGCCAGCAGTTTGGGGCAGGAAGGCAATCAGCCCCAGCATTTT. Amino acid sequence: CASSLGQEGNQPQHF.

The chain carries TRBV18 and TRBJ2-4, with 9 bases aligning to TRBD2. The CDR3 length is 20 residues. From germline, CDR1 is KGHSH and CDR2 LQKENI. V trimming: 3 bases; J trimming: 0 bases; junction bases outside the gene matches: 15. The CDR3 bases are TGTGCCAGCTCACCCACCGCGGAGCGGGAGGTCGAGATAGCCAAAAACATTCAGTACTTC. Its protein is CASSPTAEREVEIAKNIQYF.

The CDR3 sequence: CAWSVSGGANEQFF. CDR3 nucleotide sequence: TGTGCCTGGAGTGTTAGCGGGGGGGCCAATGAGCAGTTCTTC. This chain joins TRBV30 and TRBJ2-1, with TRBD2 identical over 11 bases. The CDR3 runs 14 residues. Germline V lookup: CDR1 GTSNPN, CDR2 SVGIG (reference sequence). V lost 0 bases and J lost 6; bases outside the gene matches: 1. The whole variable domain, remainder taken from reference TRBV30 and TRBJ2-1, is SQTIHQWPATLVQPVGSPLSLECTVEGTSNPNLYWYRQAAGRGLQLLFYSVGIGQISSEVPQNLSASRPQDRQFILSSKKLLLSDSGFYLCAWSVSGGANEQFFGPGTRLTVL.

The chain recombines TRBV29-1 with TRBJ2-1, with 9 nucleotides matching TRBD1. The length of the CDR3 is 14 residues. The J segment lost 3 bases and the V segment lost 3 bases, leaving 3 bases of the junction unmatched. Germline V gene sequence: CDR1 SQVTM, CDR2 ANQGSEA. The CDR3 sequence: CSVDTGGLYNEQFF. The DNA of the CDR3 is TGCAGCGTTGATACAGGGGGCCTCTACAATGAGCAGTTCTTC.

V and J are TRBV19 and TRBJ2-7; 7 bases agree with TRBD1. Germline CDR1 is LNHDA and CDR2 is SQIVND (reference sequence). The V gene end was trimmed by 5 bases and the J gene end by 1 base; junction bases not matched to a gene: 8. This CDR3 is 15 amino acids long. CDR3 in amino acids: CASSERGLGSYEQYF. The CDR3 bases are TGTGCCAGTAGTGAGAGGGGGCTTGGATCCTACGAGCAGTACTTC.

The V gene is TRBV6-5, the J gene TRBJ1-6, with 8 nucleotides matching TRBD1. The CDR3 sequence is 16 residues long. Germline V gene sequence: CDR1 MNHEY, CDR2 SVGAGI. With 3 bases clipped from V and 7 bases from J, the junction kept 8 bases outside the gene matches. The chain's CDR3 is CASSYYLGQANSPLHF. CDR3 in DNA: TGTGCCAGCAGTTATTACTTGGGACAGGCGAATTCACCCCTCCACTTT.

V is TRBV7-9 and J is TRBJ2-7; D is unresolved. CDR1 and CDR2 from the germline V gene are SEHNR and FQNEAQ (reference sequence). The CDR3 spans 16 residues. V lost 0 bases and J 2 bases, leaving 14 bases between the germline ends. The CDR3, as DNA: TGTGCCAGCAGCTTAGCTGACATATCCCCAACCTACGAGCAGTACTTC. Protein sequence: CASSLADISPTYEQYF.

This chain connects TRBV28 to TRBJ2-1; no clear D gene. Germline V CDR1 and CDR2: MDHEN, SYDVKM. The CDR3 totals 15 residues. The V end was cut by 5 bases, the J end by 3 bases, with 14 bases between. The CDR3 protein is CASSPELAYYNEQFF. In DNA, the CDR3 is TGTGCCAGCAGTCCTGAGCTTGCTTACTACAATGAGCAGTTCTTC.

The chain recombines TRBV4-2 with TRBJ2-3; D uncertain. The germline V gene encodes CDR1 LGHNA and CDR2 YNFKEQ. V lost 1 base and J lost 1, with 9 bases in between. The CDR3 runs 15 residues. The CDR3 DNA reads TGTGCCAGCAGCCAAGGCGGCTTGCGCACAGATACGCAGTATTTT. The encoded protein is CASSQGGLRTDTQYF.